One sample yielded the 12 T cell receptor beta chains listed below, sequenced in a study of Graves' ophthalmopathy and Graves' hyperthyroidism. Transcripts of RNA were the source for amplifying TCR beta CDR3 regions. The library came from an HTBI-primed first-round RT-PCR and a second-round multiplex PCR. Via MiXCR, TCRdb re-called the multiplex PCR reads, giving one row per CDR3 protein. The sample contains fewer than 600,000 distinct CDR3 sequences, around 15% of which appear only once. The sequencing input was blood. These receptors were obtained from a woman under 40 with Graves' ophthalmopathy.

This clonotype was counted at least ten times. J is TRBJ1-5 and V is TRBV20-1, with D unclear. This CDR3 is built from 14 residues. The germline V gene has CDR1 DFQATT and CDR2 SNEGSKA (reference sequence). Trimming pared 1 base from V and 0 bases from J, leaving 7 bases between. The CDR3 sequence is CSARVGSSNQPQHF. The CDR3 nucleotides read TGCAGTGCTAGAGTTGGGAGTAGCAATCAGCCCCAGCATTTT.

This clonotype was recorded many times. The chain links TRBV11-1 to TRBJ1-1; 8 bases are shared with TRBD1. Germline trimming cut 5 bases from V and 4 bases from J; bases unmatched to any gene: 15. This CDR3 contains 17 residues. Per germline, CDR1 SGHAT and CDR2 FQDESV (reference sequence). In nucleotides, the CDR3 is TGTGCCAGCAGCCAAAAGGACAGGGCTCAAGGTACCACTGAAGCTTTCTTT. Its translation is CASSQKDRAQGTTEAFF. The variable domain in full, completed from reference TRBV11-1 and TRBJ1-1, reads EAEVAQSPRYKITEKSQAVAFWCDPISGHATLYWYRQILGQGPELLVQFQDESVVDDSQLPKDRFSAERLKGVDSTLKIQPAELGDSAMYLCASSQKDRAQGTTEAFFGQGTRLTVV.

In its sample, this clonotype was seen a few times. A read error may explain this, as a much larger clone is one base away. The V and J genes are TRBV11-2 and TRBJ1-1, with D hard to call. The CDR3 extends over 13 amino acids. Germline CDR1 SGHAT, CDR2 FQNNGV. Here the CDR3 DNA reads TGTGCCAGCAGCAAAGAAATGAACACTGAAGCTTGCTTT. Its translation is CASSKEMNTEACF.

The genes are TRBV3-1 and TRBJ1-1; a possible D gene is TRBD1 (5 bases). The germline gives CDR1 LGHDT, CDR2 YNNKEL (reference sequence). The CDR3 has 14 amino acids. V gave up 4 bases and J gave up 6 bases, with 15 bases separating them. As DNA, the CDR3 is TGTGCCAGCAGCCCGCTGGGACCGTCAGCTGAAGCTTTCTTT. This gives the protein CASSPLGPSAEAFF.

The chain combines TRBV7-9 with TRBJ2-7, with 16 bases that match TRBD2. Per the germline V gene, CDR1 is SEHNR and CDR2 is FQNEAQ (reference sequence). CDR3 size: 14 residues. J gave up 2 bases and V 8 bases, and 0 bases lay outside the gene matches. The CDR3: CASGTSGRAYEQYF. In nucleotides, the CDR3 is TGTGCCAGCGGGACTAGCGGGAGGGCCTACGAGCAGTACTTC.

The sample holds many counts of this clonotype. The chain is built from TRBV12-3 or TRBV12-4 and TRBJ1-5; 8 nucleotides line up with TRBD1. Trimming took 5 bases from V and 11 from J; bases not matched to a gene: 5. The CDR3 sequence is 12 residues long. The CDR3 is CASSRTGGSQHF. CDR3 bases: TGTGCCAGCAGTCGAACAGGGGGTTCCCAGCATTTT.

The chain recombines TRBV28 with TRBJ2-7; D perhaps matches TRBD2 (5 bases). V lost 5 bases and J 0 bases, leaving 14 bases between the germline ends. CDR3 length equals 15 residues. CDR1 is MDHEN, CDR2 SYDVKM, per germline. Here the CDR3 DNA reads TGTGCCAGCAGTCCCTTCGCGGGCACCTCCTACGAGCAGTACTTC. Its protein is CASSPFAGTSYEQYF.

With regard to this clonotype: This clone may be a read error of a much larger clone one base away. Because it lacks the conserved phenylalanine or tryptophan at the end, this CDR3 is likely a read error. This sequence joins TRBV6-5 and TRBJ2-7, with D possibly TRBD2 on 6 matching bases. The V gene's germline CDR1 is MNHEY and CDR2 SVGAGI. Trimming removed 2 bases from V and 2 bases from J, with 16 bases in between. The CDR3 has 16 amino acids. The CDR3 reads CASSYGRGRNTYEQYL. In DNA form, the CDR3 reads TGTGCCAGCAGTTACGGACGAGGGAGGAATACCTACGAGCAGTACTTG.

V usage is TRBV28 and J usage is TRBJ1-1; D gene uncertain. The CDR3 extends over 13 amino acids. Per the germline V gene, CDR1 is MDHEN and CDR2 is SYDVKM. Deletions cut 4 bases from V and 2 bases from J, with 8 bases between. The CDR3 DNA is TGTGCCAGCAGTTACATCAGTAACACTGAAGCTTTCTTT. Residues: CASSYISNTEAFF.

This clonotype was recorded many times. The V call is TRBV28, the J call TRBJ2-6; 8 bases match TRBD1. CDR1 and CDR2 (germline): MDHEN, SYDVKM. The junction had 7 bases not matched to a gene; V was cut back by 5 bases and J by 1 base. The CDR3 covers 17 residues. The CDR3 loop reads CASSLGQGVSGANVLTF. Written as DNA, the CDR3 is TGTGCCAGCAGTCTAGGACAGGGTGTGTCTGGGGCCAACGTCCTGACTTTC.

The chain has TRBV6-1 and TRBJ2-7; no firm D call. Trimming left V 4 bases short and J 5 bases short, with 6 bases between. The V gene's germline CDR1 is MNHNS and CDR2 SASEGT. The CDR3 totals 11 residues. The CDR3 sequence: CASSGWNEQYF. Here the CDR3 DNA reads TGTGCCAGCAGTGGGTGGAACGAGCAGTACTTC.

This clonotype was recorded at least ten times. The rearrangement joins TRBV12-3 or TRBV12-4 to TRBJ1-1; D gene uncertain. There are 13 residues in the CDR3. The V end lost 6 bases, the J end lost 5 bases, and 13 bases lay between the germline ends. The CDR3, as DNA: TGTGCCAGCAGAGACCTGACGGGGACTGAAGCTTTCTTT. Translation: CASRDLTGTEAFF.